The 20 T cell receptor beta chains below all came from one sample that was sequenced in a study of siplizumab effects on memory and regulatory T cells. Measured with immunoSEQ multiplex PCR; TCRdb has only the in-frame clones, and not every one. Altogether tens of thousands of clones are present, less than 95% being singletons, with the ten largest covering around 29%. Sequencing input: CD8+ T cells sorted from blood. The receptors here all came from a human donor in good health.

The chain combines TRBV7-6 with TRBJ1-3; D not certain. Per germline, CDR1 SGHVS and CDR2 FNYEAQ. The CDR3 loop spans 15 amino acids. Trimming stripped 1 base from V and 0 bases from J, with 7 bases between. CDR3 DNA: TGTGCCAGCAGCTTAGGGGGTTACTCTGGAAACACCATATATTTT. It translates to CASSLGGYSGNTIYF.

V usage is TRBV4-1 and J usage is TRBJ1-4; tentatively, D is TRBD1 (5 bases). Germline V gene sequence: CDR1 MGHRA, CDR2 YSYEKL. Trimming pared 1 base from V and 7 bases from J, leaving 13 bases between. CDR3 length: 15 amino acids. The CDR3 sequence is CASSQVEGVGEKLFF. Here the CDR3 DNA reads TGCGCCAGCAGCCAAGTTGAAGGGGTTGGTGAAAAACTGTTTTTT.

In DNA, the CDR3 is TGTGCTAGTGGTTTGGGAGGACTAGCGGGGGGAACCGCTACAGCAGATACGCAGTATTTT. It yields the protein CASGLGGLAGGTATADTQYF. This chain links TRBV12-5 with TRBJ2-3, with TRBD2 identical over 14 bases. V lost 1 base to trimming and J lost 4 bases; unmatched junction nucleotides: 13. CDR1 and CDR2 (germline): LGHNT, FRNRAP. The CDR3 is made up of 20 amino acids.

CDR3 bases: TGTGCCAGTAGTAGGGACGTGAGCACAGATACGCAGTATTTT. It codes for CASSRDVSTDTQYF. The rearrangement uses TRBV19 and TRBJ2-3, with D perhaps TRBD1 or TRBD2 (5 bases each). This CDR3 has 14 amino acids. The V end lost 4 bases, the J end lost 0 bases, and 8 bases lay between the germline ends. Per germline, CDR1 LNHDA and CDR2 SQIVND (reference sequence).

This rearrangement joins TRBV19 to TRBJ1-5; possible D gene TRBD1, 5 bases. Trimming left V 2 bases short and J 1 base short, with 15 bases between. CDR3 length equals 17 residues. From germline, CDR1 is LNHDA and CDR2 SQIVND (reference sequence). As DNA, the CDR3 is TGTGCCAGTAGTATAAATGCCCCGACAGTCAGCAATCAGCCCCAGCATTTT. Translation: CASSINAPTVSNQPQHF.

The chain is built from TRBV6-1 and TRBJ2-7, with TRBD1 as a possible D gene (6 bases). V lost 1 base to trimming and J lost 4 bases, with 14 bases between them. This CDR3 is 15 amino acids long. Germline V gene sequence: CDR1 MNHNS, CDR2 SASEGT. The CDR3 DNA follows: TGTGCCAGCAGTGAAGTTTCAGGGGAAGGATACGAGCAGTACTTC. Amino acids: CASSEVSGEGYEQYF.

The chain carries TRBV7-3 and TRBJ2-1; 13 nucleotides match TRBD2. Germline-derived CDR1 and CDR2 are SGHTA and FQGTGA. V shed 0 bases and J 8 bases; nucleotides not matched to a gene: 4. The CDR3 totals 16 residues. CDR3 sequence reads: CASSLTLAGGPDEQFF. As DNA, the CDR3 is TGTGCCAGCAGCTTAACACTAGCGGGAGGGCCGGATGAGCAGTTCTTC. Variable domain in full (rest from reference TRBV7-3 and TRBJ2-1): GAGVSQTPSNKVTEKGKYVELRCDPISGHTALYWYRQSLGQGPEFLIYFQGTGAADDSGLPNDRFFAVRPEGSVSTLKIQRTERGDSAVYLCASSLTLAGGPDEQFFGPGTRLTVL.

The chain is built from TRBV21-1 and TRBJ2-3; the table calls TRBD1, which could not be checked here. TRBV21-1 represents a pseudogene. The CDR3 runs 17 residues. CDR3 coding DNA: TGTGCCAGCAGCAAATGGGGCAGGGACAGGGACACAGATACGCAGTATTTT. Amino acids: CASSKWGRDRDTDTQYF.

The chain has TRBV5-1 and TRBJ2-5, with TRBD2 matching 7 bases. Trimming at V came to 5 bases and at J to 4 bases, leaving 17 bases not matched to a gene. The CDR3 has 17 residues. From germline, CDR1 is SGHRS and CDR2 YFSETQ. This CDR3 is CASRYDYTPGTIETQYF. The DNA of the CDR3 is TGCGCCAGCAGATACGACTATACCCCCGGGACTATAGAGACCCAGTACTTC.

The V and J genes are TRBV10-1 and TRBJ1-1; D gene uncertain. V was cut by 5 bases and J by 1 base, with 8 bases left in between. The CDR3 extends over 13 amino acids. Germline values: CDR1 WNHNN, CDR2 SYGVQD (reference sequence). The CDR3 DNA reads TGCGCCAGCAGTCAAACAGCGAACACTGAAGCTTTCTTT. Its translation: CASSQTANTEAFF.

The chain joins TRBV2 to TRBJ1-1; 8 bases fit TRBD1. The CDR3 spans 18 residues. Trimming cost V 2 bases and J 0 bases; bases outside gene matches: 11. Germline V gene lookup returns CDR1 SNHLY and CDR2 FYNNEI. The CDR3: CASSERAGGGLLNTEAFF. In DNA, the CDR3 is TGTGCCAGCAGTGAACGGGCAGGGGGCGGGCTATTGAACACTGAAGCTTTCTTT.

This chain links TRBV5-4 with TRBJ2-7, with TRBD1 as a possible D gene (6 bases). The V and J ends lost 2 bases and 0 bases respectively, with 12 bases between them. The CDR3 consists of 15 residues. Germline lookup yields CDR1 SGHNT and CDR2 YYREEE (reference sequence). The CDR3 bases are TGTGCCAGCAGCTTCGGTACAGGGAGCTCCTACGAGCAGTACTTC. Encoded protein: CASSFGTGSSYEQYF. Drawing the rest from reference TRBV5-4 and TRBJ2-7, the complete variable domain is ETGVTQSPTHLIKTRGQQVTLRCSSQSGHNTVSWYQQALGQGPQFIFQYYREEENGRGNFPPRFSGLQFPNYSSELNVNALELDDSALYLCASSFGTGSSYEQYFGPGTRLTVT.

V is TRBV6-1 and J is TRBJ1-1, with D perhaps TRBD1 (6 bases). The germline V and J ends were trimmed by 4 bases and 5 bases, with 14 bases remaining between them. The CDR3 is made up of 14 amino acids. Germline values: CDR1 MNHNS, CDR2 SASEGT. CDR3 region: CASSVTGLATEAFF. CDR3 nucleotide sequence: TGTGCCAGCAGTGTCACAGGGTTGGCTACTGAAGCTTTCTTT.

CDR3 coding DNA: TGTGCCAGCAGCCCAGACACAGCCTACGAGCAGTACTTC. Its translation: CASSPDTAYEQYF. This sequence joins TRBV7-9 and TRBJ2-7; D remains unclear. Germline assignment: CDR1 SEHNR and CDR2 FQNEAQ (reference sequence). V was trimmed by 5 bases and J by 2 bases, leaving 10 bases between them. This CDR3 is built from 13 residues.

The chain carries TRBV2 and TRBJ2-5; D call uncertain. V lost 5 bases to trimming and J lost 1 base, with 8 bases between them. In germline, CDR1 is SNHLY, CDR2 FYNNEI. This CDR3 is built from 13 residues. The CDR3 spells CASSSIFQETQYF. CDR3 coding DNA: TGTGCCAGCAGTTCCATATTCCAAGAGACCCAGTACTTC.

The V and J genes are TRBV19 and TRBJ2-3; D perhaps matches TRBD1 (6 bases). Trimming took 5 bases from V and 3 from J, leaving 12 bases between them. This CDR3 contains 14 residues. Germline CDR1 reads LNHDA; CDR2 reads SQIVND (reference sequence). As DNA, the CDR3 is TGTGCCAGTAGTTTTCTCGGGACAACAGATACGCAGTATTTT. Its translation is CASSFLGTTDTQYF.

V is TRBV19 and J is TRBJ2-3; 7 nucleotides match TRBD2. CDR1 and CDR2 (germline): LNHDA, SQIVND (reference sequence). The CDR3 sequence is 14 residues long. Trimming at V came to 10 bases and at J to 3 bases, leaving 10 bases not matched to a gene. CDR3 residues: CATSFGGGTDTQYF. DNA for the CDR3: TGTGCCACCTCTTTTGGCGGGGGTACAGATACGCAGTATTTT.

The J gene is TRBJ2-2, the V gene TRBV19; no clear D gene. Germline CDR1 LNHDA, CDR2 SQIVND (reference sequence). This CDR3 has 13 residues. The germline V and J ends were trimmed by 5 bases and 7 bases, with 11 bases remaining between them. CDR3 region: CASSPAGSGELFF. In nucleotides, the CDR3 is TGTGCCAGTAGTCCCGCTGGAAGCGGGGAGCTGTTTTTT.

This chain connects TRBV6-4 to TRBJ1-2; D gene ambiguous. The CDR3 covers 19 residues. The V end was cut by 5 bases, the J end by 0 bases, with 25 bases between. Germline loops: CDR1 MRHNA, CDR2 SNTAGT. The DNA of the CDR3 is TGTGCCAGCAGTACTATACCCCCACACACGAAATTTTCTAACTATGGCTACACCTTC. Protein: CASSTIPPHTKFSNYGYTF.

The genes are TRBV14 and TRBJ2-3; unclear D gene. Trimming left V 0 bases short and J 11 bases short, with 12 bases between. CDR1 SGHDN and CDR2 FVKESK come from the germline V gene. The CDR3 length is 13 residues. The CDR3 sequence: CASSQDPYIVQYF. The CDR3 DNA reads TGTGCCAGCAGCCAAGATCCGTATATAGTGCAGTATTTT. The whole variable domain, remainder taken from reference TRBV14 and TRBJ2-3, is EAGVTQFPSHSVIEKGQTVTLRCDPISGHDNLYWYRRVMGKEIKFLLHFVKESKQDESGMPNNRFLAERTGGTYSTLKVQPAELEDSGVYFCASSQDPYIVQYFGPGTRLTVL.